The rows below give T cell receptor beta chains drawn from one sample of a study of early T cells in non-severe SARS-CoV-2 infection. MiXCR, applied by TCRdb to the 5' RACE reads, yields one record per CDR3 protein. The sample has more than 25,000 distinct CDR3 sequences, 9.5% to 10% seen once. The sequenced material came from whole blood. The receptors here all came from an adult who was a healthcare worker with PCR-confirmed SARS-CoV-2 infection or an uninfected control (not recorded which). Each CDR3 is given with its conserved first and last residue. D genes are given only for firm matches. Part of the rows lack a size; the others show once, few, many or a class for expanded clones.

v_gene	d_gene	len	j_gene	abundance	CDR3aa	CDR3nt
TRBV7-9	NA	14	TRBJ2-5	few	CASSKRSIGETQYF	TGTGCCAGCAGCAAAAGGTCAATTGGGGAGACCCAGTACTTC
TRBV12-5	NA	12	TRBJ1-2	many	CASGHSNYGYTF	TGTGCTAGTGGTCACAGTAACTATGGCTACACCTTC
TRBV9	NA	14	TRBJ1-6	NA	CASSEQYTNSPLHF	TGTGCCAGCAGCGAACAGTACACAAATTCACCCCTCCACTTT
TRBV4-1	NA	16	TRBJ2-1	many	CASSQEVGISYNEQFF	TGCGCCAGCAGCCAAGAGGTGGGGATCTCCTACAATGAGCAGTTCTTC
TRBV6-2/TRBV6-3	NA	12	TRBJ2-6	many	CASMTGANVLTF	TGTGCCAGCATGACTGGGGCCAACGTCCTGACTTTC
TRBV11-2	NA	14	TRBJ1-4	many	CASSLGATNEKLFF	TGTGCCAGCAGCTTAGGAGCAACTAATGAAAAACTGTTTTTT
TRBV27	NA	13	TRBJ2-2	many	CASRSTGSGELFF	TGTGCCAGCAGATCAACAGGGTCCGGGGAGCTGTTTTTT
TRBV19	TRBD1	17	TRBJ2-4	many	CASSKTGGRLAKNIQYF	TGTGCCAGTAGTAAGACAGGGGGCCGGTTAGCCAAAAACATTCAGTACTTC
TRBV5-4	TRBD1	16	TRBJ2-5	many	CASSSPGQGRSETQYF	TGTGCCAGCAGCTCCCCGGGACAGGGGAGGAGCGAGACCCAGTACTTC
TRBV6-5	NA	15	TRBJ1-2	many	CASSYSTRERYGYTF	TGTGCCAGCAGTTACTCGACCCGGGAGCGGTATGGCTACACCTTC
TRBV6-2/TRBV6-3	NA	14	TRBJ1-1	many	CAVGAAGLNTEAFF	TGTGCCGTCGGGGCGGCAGGACTGAACACTGAAGCTTTCTTT
TRBV7-2	NA	13	TRBJ1-5	few	CASSLPLGQPQHF	TGTGCCAGCAGCTTGCCCCTGGGGCAGCCCCAGCATTTT
TRBV29-1	NA	13	TRBJ2-1	many	CSVGSSSYNEQFF	TGCAGCGTTGGCAGTAGCTCCTACAATGAGCAGTTCTTC
TRBV29-1	NA	10	TRBJ1-2	many	CSCGGPGYTF	TGCAGCTGCGGAGGTCCTGGCTACACCTTC
TRBV7-3	TRBD2	15	TRBJ2-5	many	CASSFIAGGQETQYF	TGTGCCAGCAGCTTCATAGCGGGGGGCCAAGAGACCCAGTACTTC
TRBV11-2	TRBD2	15	TRBJ2-1	many	CASSIPSGGVNEQFF	TGTGCCAGCAGCATTCCTAGCGGGGGGGTGAATGAGCAGTTCTTC
TRBV11-1	TRBD1	14	TRBJ1-6	few	CASSPDRGASPLHF	TGTGCCAGCAGCCCGGACAGGGGAGCTTCACCCCTCCACTTT
TRBV24-1	NA	14	TRBJ2-3	many	CATSVRWGADTQYF	TGTGCCACCAGTGTTCGCTGGGGCGCGGATACGCAGTATTTT
TRBV7-2	NA	14	TRBJ1-6	many	CASSRPDLNSPLHF	TGTGCCAGCAGCCGACCCGACCTAAATTCACCCCTCCACTTT
TRBV7-3	NA	13	TRBJ1-1	few	CASSLISNTEAFF	TGTGCCAGCAGCTTAATCTCGAACACTGAAGCTTTCTTT
TRBV6-5	NA	13	TRBJ1-5	many	CASSYSSLKPQHF	TGTGCCAGCAGTTACTCGAGCCTCAAGCCCCAGCATTTT
TRBV7-2	TRBD2	15	TRBJ2-5	many	CASSLRRLAQETQYF	TGTGCCAGCAGCTTGCGTCGACTAGCGCAAGAGACCCAGTACTTC
TRBV6-1	TRBD1	14	TRBJ2-7	once	CASTSGTGYYEQYF	TGTGCCAGCACCTCCGGGACAGGATACTACGAGCAGTACTTC
TRBV6-5	TRBD1	16	TRBJ1-2	NA	CASSYPRDRGFYGYTF	TGTGCCAGCAGTTACCCCCGGGACAGGGGGTTCTATGGCTACACCTTC
TRBV6-5	NA	13	TRBJ2-7	many	CASSYSAGYEQYF	TGTGCCAGCAGTTACTCGGCCGGCTACGAGCAGTACTTC
TRBV2	NA	14	TRBJ1-5	many	CASRLGQFNQPQHF	TGTGCCAGCAGATTAGGCCAGTTCAATCAGCCCCAGCATTTT
TRBV20-1	NA	14	TRBJ2-7	many	CSALEPGRSYEQYF	TGCAGTGCCCTGGAGCCAGGGCGCTCCTACGAGCAGTACTTC
TRBV6-6	NA	13	TRBJ2-2	NA	CASSYAGTGELFF	TGTGCCAGCAGTTACGCGGGGACCGGGGAGCTGTTTTTT
TRBV18	TRBD1	15	TRBJ1-4	many	CASSPPGTGDEKLFF	TGTGCCAGCTCACCACCCGGGACAGGGGATGAAAAACTGTTTTTT
TRBV12-3/TRBV12-4	NA	11	TRBJ2-7	many	CASSFSYEQYF	TGTGCCAGCAGTTTCTCATACGAGCAGTACTTC
TRBV18	TRBD2	16	TRBJ2-1	NA	CASSPLFGGARNEQFF	TGTGCCAGCTCACCATTATTCGGGGGGGCCAGGAATGAGCAGTTCTTC
TRBV5-1	NA	15	TRBJ1-5	many	CASSSEPGLVQPQHF	TGCGCCAGCAGCTCGGAACCAGGGTTGGTTCAGCCCCAGCATTTT
TRBV11-2	NA	14	TRBJ1-3	many	CASRLAGTGNTIYF	TGTGCCAGCAGACTCGCAGGGACTGGAAACACCATATATTTT
TRBV4-1	NA	16	TRBJ1-1	medium-sized	CASSPANLGTETEAFF	TGCGCCAGCAGCCCTGCGAATTTGGGCACGGAAACTGAAGCTTTCTTT
TRBV19	TRBD1	15	TRBJ2-7	NA	CASSKRTGGSNEQYF	TGTGCCAGTAGTAAACGGACAGGGGGGTCCAACGAGCAGTACTTC
TRBV7-3	TRBD1	14	TRBJ2-5	few	CASSQLTGPETQYF	TGTGCCAGCAGCCAGCTGACAGGGCCAGAGACCCAGTACTTC
TRBV19	NA	12	TRBJ2-7	many	CASSTDSYEQYF	TGTGCCAGTAGTACAGACTCCTACGAGCAGTACTTC
TRBV7-3	NA	15	TRBJ2-6	NA	CASSPQGSGANVLTF	TGTGCCAGCAGTCCACAGGGTTCTGGGGCCAACGTCCTGACTTTC
TRBV2	NA	17	TRBJ2-1	many	CASTEAKGLSSYNEQFF	TGTGCCAGCACCGAAGCAAAGGGGCTGAGCTCCTACAATGAGCAGTTCTTC
TRBV6-6	NA	18	TRBJ1-3	many	CASRPGPRTLSSGNTIYF	TGTGCCAGCAGACCTGGACCCCGTACACTCTCCTCTGGAAACACCATATATTTT
TRBV14	NA	13	TRBJ2-7	few	CASSQDGSREQYF	TGTGCCAGCAGCCAAGATGGATCTCGCGAGCAGTACTTC
TRBV21-1	NA	16	TRBJ1-5	many	CAILSAQGGVNQPQHF	TGTGCCATCCTTTCAGCCCAGGGGGGAGTCAATCAGCCCCAGCATTTT
TRBV18	NA	13	TRBJ1-1	few	CASGRTGGTEAFF	TGTGCCAGCGGACGTACAGGCGGCACTGAAGCTTTCTTT
TRBV5-1	NA	14	TRBJ2-2	NA	CASSSSGNTGELFF	TGCGCCAGCAGCTCTTCGGGGAACACCGGGGAGCTGTTTTTT
TRBV7-3	TRBD1	15	TRBJ2-1	many	CASSTRTGESGEQFF	TGTGCCAGCAGCACCAGGACAGGGGAATCGGGTGAGCAGTTCTTC
TRBV29-1	NA	12	TRBJ1-2	many	CSAKHLGYGYTF	TGCAGCGCGAAACACCTAGGCTATGGCTACACCTTC
TRBV7-2	TRBD1	15	TRBJ1-5	many	CASSWKGTDGQPQHF	TGTGCCAGCAGCTGGAAGGGGACAGACGGACAGCCCCAGCATTTT
TRBV5-1	NA	12	TRBJ1-6	many	CASRQGNSPLHF	TGCGCCAGCCGCCAGGGTAATTCACCCCTCCACTTT
TRBV7-6	NA	15	TRBJ1-1	medium-sized	CASSLAPGGNTEAFF	TGTGCCAGCAGCTTAGCTCCGGGGGGGAACACTGAAGCTTTCTTT
TRBV4-3	NA	12	TRBJ2-1	few	CASSRKSTEQFF	TGCGCCAGCAGCCGTAAAAGCACGGAGCAGTTCTTC
TRBV24-1	TRBD2	18	TRBJ2-5	few	CATSPALGAGAEQETQYF	TGTGCCACCAGCCCTGCTTTGGGAGCGGGGGCCGAACAAGAGACCCAGTACTTC
TRBV21-1	NA	20	TRBJ2-5	many	CASSKQVGTIRDGVQETQYF	TGTGCCAGCAGCAAACAAGTAGGGACAATCCGGGATGGAGTCCAAGAGACCCAGTACTTC